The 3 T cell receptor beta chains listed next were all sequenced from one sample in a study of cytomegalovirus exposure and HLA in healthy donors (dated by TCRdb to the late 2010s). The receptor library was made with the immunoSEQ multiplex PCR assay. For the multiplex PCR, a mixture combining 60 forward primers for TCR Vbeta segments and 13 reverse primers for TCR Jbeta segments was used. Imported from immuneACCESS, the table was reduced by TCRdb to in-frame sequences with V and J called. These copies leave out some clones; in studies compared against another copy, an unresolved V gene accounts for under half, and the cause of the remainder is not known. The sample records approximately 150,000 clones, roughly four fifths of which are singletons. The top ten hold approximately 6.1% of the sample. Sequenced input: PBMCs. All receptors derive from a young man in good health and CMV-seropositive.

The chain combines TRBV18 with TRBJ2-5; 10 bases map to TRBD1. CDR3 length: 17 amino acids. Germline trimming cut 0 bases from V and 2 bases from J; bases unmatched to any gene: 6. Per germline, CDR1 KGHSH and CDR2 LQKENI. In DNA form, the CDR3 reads TGTGCCAGCTCACCACCGGGACAGGGGAACTTTCAAGAGACCCAGTACTTC. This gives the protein CASSPPGQGNFQETQYF.

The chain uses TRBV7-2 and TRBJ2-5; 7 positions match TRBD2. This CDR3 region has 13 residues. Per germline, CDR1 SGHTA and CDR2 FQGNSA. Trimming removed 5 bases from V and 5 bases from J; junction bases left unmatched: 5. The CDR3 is CASSPGTTETQYF. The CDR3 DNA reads TGTGCCAGCAGCCCCGGGACTACGGAGACCCAGTACTTC.

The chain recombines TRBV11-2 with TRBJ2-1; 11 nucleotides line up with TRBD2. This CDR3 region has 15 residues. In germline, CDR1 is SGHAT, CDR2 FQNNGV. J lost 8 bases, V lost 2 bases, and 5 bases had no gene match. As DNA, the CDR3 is TGTGCCAGCAGCTTACTAGCGGGAGGTAAAGATGAGCAGTTCTTC. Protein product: CASSLLAGGKDEQFF.